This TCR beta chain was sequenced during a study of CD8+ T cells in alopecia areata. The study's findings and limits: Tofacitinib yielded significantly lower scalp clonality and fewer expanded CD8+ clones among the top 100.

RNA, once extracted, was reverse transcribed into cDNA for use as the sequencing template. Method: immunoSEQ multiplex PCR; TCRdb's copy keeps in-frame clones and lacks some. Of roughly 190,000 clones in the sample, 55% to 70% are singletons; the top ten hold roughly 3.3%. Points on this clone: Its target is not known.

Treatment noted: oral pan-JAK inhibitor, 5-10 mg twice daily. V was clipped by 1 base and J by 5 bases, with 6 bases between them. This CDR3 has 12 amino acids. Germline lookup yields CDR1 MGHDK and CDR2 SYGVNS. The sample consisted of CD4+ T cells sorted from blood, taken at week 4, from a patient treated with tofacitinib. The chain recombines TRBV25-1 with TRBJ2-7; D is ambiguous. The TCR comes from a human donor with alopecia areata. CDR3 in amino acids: CASSESLDEQYF. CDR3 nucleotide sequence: TGTGCCAGCAGTGAATCACTGGACGAGCAGTACTTC.